Following are 2 T cell receptor beta chains from one sample sequenced in a study of cytomegalovirus exposure and HLA in healthy donors. Primers included in the PCR were 60 Vbeta and 13 Jbeta primers. Sequencing used immunoSEQ multiplex PCR; TCRdb keeps in-frame clones, though not all of them. The sample contains about 140,000 clones, around 86% of which appear only once. The sequencing input was PBMCs. The receptors were sampled from a young woman in good health and CMV-seronegative.

The chain is built from TRBV7-8 and TRBJ2-1; D possibly corresponds to TRBD2 (5 bases). V lost 1 base and J 5 bases, leaving 6 bases between the germline ends. Germline V CDR1 and CDR2: SGHVS, FQNEAQ. The CDR3 loop spans 13 amino acids. The CDR3 nucleotides are TGTGCCAGCAGCTTAGGGAGGCACAATGAGCAGTTCTTC. It codes for CASSLGRHNEQFF.

Of note for this clone: The junction departs from the called germline gene at one end, perhaps through a read error. The chain is built from TRBV7-2 and TRBJ2-7, with D hard to call. Per the germline V gene, CDR1 is SGHTA and CDR2 is FQGNSA. The CDR3 spans 10 residues. This CDR3 is CASSFSLRWF. The CDR3 DNA reads TGTGCCAGCAGCTTTTCTTTGCGGTGGTTC.